The next 28 T cell receptor beta chains were all read from a single sample in a study of T cells in Graves' hyperthyroidism and ophthalmopathy. Template material for amplifying TCR beta CDR3 regions consisted of RNA transcripts. The HTBI primer set was used in a first-round RT-PCR of the TCR CDR3. TCRdb re-derived calls from the multiplex PCR reads in MiXCR, one entry per CDR3 protein. The table lists some 620,000 distinct CDR3 sequences, under 20% of them singletons. Source material: blood. The receptors shown here come from a woman aged 25 to 45 with Graves' hyperthyroidism.

The chain recombines TRBV15 with TRBJ2-1; TRBD2 agrees at 13 bases. In germline, CDR1 is LNHNV, CDR2 YYDKDF (reference sequence). This CDR3 region has 17 residues. J lost 8 bases, V lost 3 bases, and 10 bases had no gene match. The CDR3 spells CATSSPTSGRALYEQFF. The CDR3 region has the DNA TGTGCCACCAGCAGCCCCACTAGCGGGAGGGCCCTATATGAGCAGTTCTTC.

This clonotype appeared a few times. CDR3 sequence: CSVSQGPYGYTF. The CDR3 region has the DNA TGCAGCGTTAGTCAGGGACCTTATGGCTACACCTTC. The chain links TRBV29-1 to TRBJ1-2; D may be TRBD1 (5 bases). The CDR3 loop spans 12 amino acids. The V end was cut by 5 bases, the J end by 5 bases, with 12 bases between. Germline V gene sequence: CDR1 SQVTM, CDR2 ANQGSEA. The full variable domain, in which reference TRBV29-1 and TRBJ1-2 provide the parts outside the CDR3, is SAVISQKPSRDICQRGTSLTIQCQVDSQVTMMFWYRQQPGQSLTLIATANQGSEATYESGFVIDKFPISRPNLTFSTLTVSNMSPEDSSIYLCSVSQGPYGYTFGSGTRLTVV.

This clonotype was recorded at least ten times. The chain combines TRBV20-1 with TRBJ2-5; 8 bases align to TRBD1. V gave up 2 bases and J gave up 5 bases; unmatched junction bases: 10. The CDR3 is 15 amino acids. Per the germline V gene, CDR1 is DFQATT and CDR2 is SNEGSKA (reference sequence). This chain's CDR3 is CSARRQGTSVETQYF. The CDR3 DNA sequence: TGCAGTGCTAGAAGACAGGGGACTTCCGTGGAGACCCAGTACTTC.

The chain employs TRBV6-2 or TRBV6-3 and TRBJ2-5; D remains ambiguous. Germline V CDR1 and CDR2: MNHEY, SVGEGT. V lost 6 bases and J 2 bases, leaving 16 bases between the germline ends. The CDR3 covers 15 residues. The CDR3 sequence: CASRGPLVAQETQYF. The CDR3 nucleotides are TGTGCCAGCAGAGGACCGCTGGTCGCACAAGAGACCCAGTACTTC.

The J gene is TRBJ2-6, the V gene TRBV30, with 11 bases that match TRBD1. Trimming took 2 bases from V and 12 from J; bases not matched to a gene: 6. Germline CDR1 and CDR2: GTSNPN and SVGIG (reference sequence). CDR3 length equals 14 residues. In nucleotides, the CDR3 is TGTGCCTGGAGTACCCCGGGGACAGGGGGCGTCCTGACTTTC. It codes for CAWSTPGTGGVLTF.

The chain links TRBV7-3 to TRBJ1-6, with D unresolved. Deletions cut 0 bases from V and 10 bases from J, with 10 bases between. Germline V gives CDR1 SGHTA, CDR2 FQGTGA. The CDR3 is made up of 14 amino acids. CDR3 loop: CASSLTAGSSPLHF. The CDR3 DNA sequence: TGTGCCAGCAGCTTAACGGCTGGTTCCTCACCCCTCCACTTT.

This clonotype occurred many times. The chain has TRBV28 and TRBJ2-7; the match to TRBD2 covers 8 bases. This CDR3 has 15 amino acids. The ends lost 5 bases at V and 1 base at J; junction bases unmatched: 7. Germline V lookup: CDR1 MDHEN, CDR2 SYDVKM. The CDR3 here is CASSTYSGRSYEQYF. DNA for the CDR3: TGTGCCAGCAGTACCTACAGCGGGAGATCCTACGAGCAGTACTTC.

This clonotype was detected many times. The rearrangement uses TRBV6-2 or TRBV6-3 and TRBJ1-1, with D unclear. Trimming took off 4 bases at V and 3 bases at J, with 9 bases between the two ends. The CDR3 contains 13 residues. Germline CDR1 reads MNHEY; CDR2 reads SVGEGT. The CDR3 DNA reads as TGTGCCAGCAGTTCCCGGCCCGACACTGAAGCTTTCTTT. The encoded protein is CASSSRPDTEAFF.

This clonotype was detected ten times or more. CDR3 region: CSASRPSDTQYF. The CDR3 DNA reads as TGCAGTGCTAGCCGTCCGTCCGATACGCAGTATTTT. The chain uses TRBV20-1 and TRBJ2-3, with D unresolved. Trimming shortened V by 3 bases and J by 6 bases, and 10 bases separated the two germline ends. In germline, CDR1 is DFQATT, CDR2 SNEGSKA (reference sequence). This CDR3 spans 12 amino acids.

This clonotype has a count of ten or more. This chain uses TRBV27 with TRBJ2-3; the D call may be TRBD1 or TRBD2 (6 bases each). Trimming shortened V by 2 bases and J by 4 bases, and 13 bases separated the two germline ends. Germline V gene data show CDR1 as MNHEY and CDR2 as SMNVEV (reference sequence). The CDR3 has 15 residues. In DNA form, the CDR3 reads TGTGCCAGCAGTTTAGGGACTTGGACAGCAGATACGCAGTATTTT. Its protein product is CASSLGTWTADTQYF.

V usage is TRBV20-1 and J usage is TRBJ1-1; D remains ambiguous. CDR1 DFQATT and CDR2 SNEGSKA come from the germline V gene (reference sequence). The CDR3 has 16 amino acids. The V gene lost 5 bases and the J gene lost 4 bases, with 23 bases spanning the gap. CDR3 in amino acids: CSADNYWGRSATEAFF. The CDR3 DNA reads TGCAGTGCTGATAACTACTGGGGTAGGAGCGCCACTGAAGCTTTCTTT.

In its sample, this clonotype was seen many times. The V gene is TRBV2, the J gene TRBJ2-1; 11 nucleotides align to TRBD1. Unmatched junction bases numbered 6, after V lost 4 bases and J lost 7 bases. The CDR3 loop spans 15 amino acids. Germline V gene data show CDR1 as SNHLY and CDR2 as FYNNEI. The CDR3 is CASSVTRDRGNEQFF. CDR3 coding DNA: TGTGCCAGCAGTGTAACCCGGGACAGGGGGAATGAGCAGTTCTTC.

The CDR3 loop is CASRNTRRARGEQFF. The CDR3 region has the DNA TGTGCCAGCAGAAATACCCGGAGGGCCAGAGGTGAGCAGTTCTTC. This rearrangement joins TRBV6-2 or TRBV6-3 to TRBJ2-1, with D maybe TRBD2 (6 bases). Germline CDR1 MNHEY, CDR2 SVGEGT. The CDR3 length is 15 residues. The germline V and J ends were trimmed by 6 bases and 9 bases, with 21 bases remaining between them.

In its sample, this clonotype was seen many times. V and J are TRBV3-1 and TRBJ2-1, with D perhaps TRBD1 (7 bases). The CDR3 sequence is 16 residues long. Germline loops: CDR1 LGHDT, CDR2 YNNKEL (reference sequence). V lost 3 bases to trimming and J lost 9 bases, with 21 bases between them. The CDR3, as DNA: TGTGCCAGCAGCCATTCAGGGGGGTCCCTCACAAGTGAGCAGTTCTTC. This gives the protein CASSHSGGSLTSEQFF.

This clonotype was recorded at least ten times. The chain is built from TRBV12-5 and TRBJ2-5; a weak D match, TRBD1 (6 bases). Trimming pared 5 bases from V and 0 bases from J, leaving 28 bases between. Germline CDR1 reads LGHNT; CDR2 reads FRNRAP. The CDR3 spans 20 residues. The CDR3 DNA sequence: TGTGCTAGTGGTCCCCCTCGGACAGCAGTCCTAGAGCGGAACCAAGAGACCCAGTACTTC. It specifies CASGPPRTAVLERNQETQYF.

This sequence joins TRBV19 and TRBJ1-1, with D hard to call. Trimming pared 5 bases from V and 1 base from J, leaving 8 bases between. The CDR3 has 13 residues. Germline CDR1 is LNHDA and CDR2 is SQIVND (reference sequence). In DNA, the CDR3 is TGTGCCAGTAGTGAGTCTCGGAACACTGAAGCTTTCTTT. Protein sequence: CASSESRNTEAFF.

V and J are TRBV9 and TRBJ2-2, with TRBD2 as a possible D gene (6 bases). The CDR3 is made up of 16 amino acids. Germline values: CDR1 SGDLS, CDR2 YYNGEE. V gave up 4 bases and J gave up 8 bases, with 21 bases separating them. The CDR3 DNA sequence: TGTGCCAGCAGCCCGGGCGGGGAACGAACACCGGGGGAGCTGTTTTTT. Residues: CASSPGGERTPGELFF.

This clonotype was recorded at least ten times. Here the CDR3 reads CSVEDPVRHEQYF. CDR3 in DNA: TGCAGCGTTGAAGACCCCGTCCGCCACGAGCAGTACTTC. The chain joins TRBV29-1 to TRBJ2-7; no clear D. CDR1 SQVTM and CDR2 ANQGSEA come from the germline V gene. V shed 0 bases and J shed 5 bases, with 11 bases lying between them. This CDR3 region has 13 residues.

There are a few counts of this clonotype. V and J are TRBV25-1 and TRBJ1-4; D is perhaps TRBD1 (6 bases). Germline V lookup: CDR1 MGHDK, CDR2 SYGVNS. V was pared by 3 bases and J by 8 bases, with 16 bases between. The CDR3 has 15 residues. The CDR3 DNA is TGTGCCAGCAGTGACCTACAGGGTAATTTGGAAAAACTGTTTTTT. Residues: CASSDLQGNLEKLFF.

A remark on this clonotype: A much larger clone differs from this one at a single base, so this may be a read error. This chain joins TRBV6-1 and TRBJ2-3; D remains unclear. V shed 1 base and J shed 5 bases, with 4 bases lying between them. Germline loops: CDR1 MNHNS, CDR2 SASEGT. This CDR3 is 12 amino acids long. CDR3 sequence: CASSEEGDTQYF. The CDR3 DNA reads TGTGCCAGCAGTGAAGAGGGAGATACGCAGTATTTT.

This clonotype was seen at least ten times. V usage is TRBV2 and J usage is TRBJ2-4, with 8 bases lining up with TRBD1. Per germline, CDR1 SNHLY and CDR2 FYNNEI. The trim removed 9 bases at V and 6 bases at J, leaving 10 bases unmatched. The CDR3 consists of 14 residues. CDR3 sequence (DNA): TGTGCCAGTAAGACAGGGGTGGTCGGAAACATTCAGTACTTC. This gives the protein CASKTGVVGNIQYF.

The sample holds many counts of this clonotype. The chain carries TRBV28 and TRBJ1-1, with D possibly being TRBD1 (6 bases). Germline CDR1 reads MDHEN; CDR2 reads SYDVKM. There are 15 residues in the CDR3. Deletions cut 8 bases from V and 5 bases from J, with 21 bases between. CDR3 DNA: TGTGCCAGCCGACCCCGGACAGTTCTGGGGACTGAAGCTTTCTTT. Translated, it gives CASRPRTVLGTEAFF.

This clonotype came up a few times. The V gene is TRBV7-9, the J gene TRBJ2-1; unclear D gene. Germline V lookup: CDR1 SEHNR, CDR2 FQNEAQ (reference sequence). The germline V and J ends were trimmed by 1 base and 6 bases, with 10 bases remaining between them. The length of the CDR3 is 14 residues. The CDR3 DNA reads as TGTGCCAGCAGCTTAGAGGGTAGCCTCAATGAGCAGTTCTTC. Translated: CASSLEGSLNEQFF. Supplemented by reference TRBV7-9 and TRBJ2-1, the full variable domain reads DTGVSQNPRHKITKRGQNVTFRCDPISEHNRLYWYRQTLGQGPEFLTYFQNEAQLEKSRLLSDRFSAERPKGSFSTLEIQRTEQGDSAMYLCASSLEGSLNEQFFGPGTRLTVL.

Many counts were recorded for this clonotype. The chain couples TRBV30 to TRBJ1-6; no definite D call. V dropped 2 bases and J dropped 8 bases, with 13 bases sitting between them. The CDR3 loop spans 14 amino acids. Germline V gives CDR1 GTSNPN, CDR2 SVGIG (reference sequence). The DNA for the CDR3 is TGTGCCTGGAGTTTCGGGGTCGCGGATTCACCCCTCCACTTT. Its translation: CAWSFGVADSPLHF.

This clonotype was found many times. The V call is TRBV12-3 or TRBV12-4, the J call TRBJ2-1, with TRBD1 matching 7 bases. V lost 1 base and J lost 7; bases outside the gene matches: 7. This CDR3 contains 15 residues. This CDR3 is CASSLGPGGENEQFF. The CDR3, as DNA: TGTGCCAGCAGTTTAGGTCCAGGGGGAGAAAATGAGCAGTTCTTC.

This clonotype was detected ten times or more. An end of the junction differs from the germline gene, which may be a read error. V usage is TRBV5-1 and J usage is TRBJ1-1; TRBD1 aligns across 7 bases. CDR3 length: 14 residues. Germline CDR1 reads SGHRS; CDR2 reads YFSETQ. The CDR3 is CASSLGQPNTEAFF. CDR3 bases: TGTGCCAGCAGTCTGGGACAGCCGAACACTGAAGCTTTCTTT.

The genes are TRBV25-1 and TRBJ2-7; 9 positions agree with TRBD1. The germline gives CDR1 MGHDK, CDR2 SYGVNS. The CDR3 has 14 residues. The J segment lost 4 bases and the V segment lost 4 bases, leaving 5 bases of the junction unmatched. CDR3 in amino acids: CASSVSGTGYEQYF. In nucleotides, the CDR3 is TGTGCCAGCAGTGTCTCCGGGACAGGGTACGAGCAGTACTTC.

In its sample, this clonotype was seen many times. The V call is TRBV7-8, the J call TRBJ2-7; 8 bases agree with TRBD2. Germline V gene lookup returns CDR1 SGHVS and CDR2 FQNEAQ. The CDR3 loop spans 15 amino acids. The V segment lost 1 base and the J segment 4 bases; nucleotides outside the gene matches: 6. The CDR3 reads CASSLVPGLGYEQYF. CDR3 sequence (DNA): TGTGCCAGCAGCTTAGTCCCGGGACTAGGATACGAGCAGTACTTC. Full variable domain (rest looked up from reference TRBV7-8 and TRBJ2-7): GAGVSQSPRYKVAKRGQDVALRCDPISGHVSLFWYQQALGQGPEFLTYFQNEAQLDKSGLPSDRFFAERPEGSVSTLKIQRTQQEDSAVYLCASSLVPGLGYEQYFGPGTRLTVT.